One and the same sample provided the 12 T cell receptor beta chains below, sequenced in a study of chemoradiotherapy in HPV16-positive cancers. Assay used: immunoSEQ multiplex PCR; TCRdb lists only in-frame clones, some missing. The sample includes 20,000 to 25,000 clones, approximately 90% seen only once; the top ten take less than 6%. The specimen comprised blood, sampled from a patient who underwent chemoradiotherapy. The receptors were sampled from a human donor with HPV-associated anogenital cancer.

V and J are TRBV6-1 and TRBJ1-4; D uncertain. This CDR3 is built from 15 residues. Germline V gives CDR1 MNHNS, CDR2 SASEGT. The V end was cut by 6 bases, the J end by 1 base, with 12 bases between. The CDR3 bases are TGTGCCAGCAGCTTCCAGACCAGAACTAATGAAAAACTGTTTTTT. Translated: CASSFQTRTNEKLFF.

V and J are TRBV28 and TRBJ1-2; 8 bases match TRBD1. CDR1 and CDR2 (germline): MDHEN, SYDVKM. The J segment lost 6 bases and the V segment lost 8 bases, leaving 11 bases of the junction unmatched. The CDR3 covers 14 residues. The CDR3 spells CASWRTGLRNGYTF. CDR3 DNA: TGTGCCAGCTGGCGGACAGGGCTACGAAATGGCTACACCTTC.

The chain combines TRBV5-5 with TRBJ2-2; TRBD1 matches 8 bases. V was pared by 7 bases and J by 7 bases, with 9 bases of the junction left unmatched. CDR1 is SGHKS, CDR2 YYEKEE, per germline (reference sequence). The CDR3 length is 14 residues. The CDR3 region has the DNA TGTGCCAGCGAAAACAGGGGGTTCGACGGGGAGCTGTTTTTT. It is translated as CASENRGFDGELFF.

The chain carries TRBV19 and TRBJ2-5; perhaps TRBD2 as D (5 bases). This CDR3 has 14 amino acids. CDR1 and CDR2 from the germline V gene are LNHDA and SQIVND (reference sequence). With 3 bases removed from V and 7 bases from J, the gap between germline ends came to 15 bases. The CDR3 region is CASSIGISSGTQYF. CDR3 nucleotides: TGTGCCAGTAGTATCGGTATTAGCAGCGGGACCCAGTACTTC.

The chain has TRBV5-4 and TRBJ2-7; D unresolved. Germline CDR1 is SGHNT and CDR2 is YYREEE (reference sequence). The CDR3 extends over 12 amino acids. Trimming shortened V by 2 bases and J by 2 bases, and 5 bases separated the two germline ends. CDR3 nucleotides: TGTGCCAGCAGCTTTGACACCTACGAGCAGTACTTC. Translating it yields CASSFDTYEQYF.

The gene calls are TRBV5-1 and TRBJ1-2; no reliable D call. The CDR3 totals 12 residues. Trimming removed 1 base from V and 4 bases from J, with 5 bases in between. From germline, CDR1 is SGHRS and CDR2 YFSETQ. CDR3: CASSLTTYGYTF. In DNA, the CDR3 is TGCGCCAGCAGCTTGACAACCTATGGCTACACCTTC.

This chain connects TRBV27 to TRBJ2-5, with TRBD2 as a possible D gene (5 bases). This CDR3 is 14 amino acids long. Germline V gene data show CDR1 as MNHEY and CDR2 as SMNVEV (reference sequence). The ends were cut back, 6 bases at V and 3 bases at J, with 14 bases in the middle. As DNA, the CDR3 is TGTGCCAGCAGCCGCCGGACGGGGAAAGAGACCCAGTACTTC. Translating gives CASSRRTGKETQYF.

The V and J genes are TRBV7-9 and TRBJ2-5, with D tentatively TRBD1 or TRBD2 (5 bases each). The V gene lost 5 bases and the J gene lost 4 bases, with 17 bases spanning the gap. This CDR3 is 15 amino acids long. Looked up from germline, CDR1 is SEHNR and CDR2 is FQNEAQ (reference sequence). The DNA of the CDR3 is TGTGCCAGCAGCCCCCGTGGGGGAGAGGGAGAGACCCAGTACTTC. Amino acids: CASSPRGGEGETQYF.

This chain joins TRBV30 and TRBJ1-6; no clear D. The CDR3 has 14 residues. V lost 0 bases, J lost 7 bases, and 10 bases lay in between. In germline, CDR1 is GTSNPN, CDR2 SVGIG (reference sequence). The CDR3 region is CAWSVGRINSPLHF. The CDR3, as DNA: TGTGCCTGGAGTGTAGGACGGATCAATTCACCCCTCCACTTT.

The chain joins TRBV6-1 to TRBJ1-6; D uncertain. Germline lookup yields CDR1 MNHNS and CDR2 SASEGT. The germline V and J ends were trimmed by 4 bases and 7 bases, with 8 bases remaining between them. The CDR3 loop spans 13 amino acids. In DNA, the CDR3 is TGTGCCAGCAGTGCTGAGGAGAATTCACCCCTCCACTTT. It codes for CASSAEENSPLHF.

This rearrangement joins TRBV2 to TRBJ2-7; D gene ambiguous. CDR1 is SNHLY and CDR2 is FYNNEI in the germline V gene. The ends were cut back, 6 bases at V and 2 bases at J, with 11 bases in the middle. The CDR3 totals 13 residues. CDR3 coding DNA: TGTGCCAGCAGCTCCCAGCCAACCTACGAGCAGTACGTC. The encoded protein is CASSSQPTYEQYV.

This chain uses TRBV6-1 with TRBJ1-2; a weak D match, TRBD1 (5 bases). CDR3 length: 15 amino acids. V lost 1 base to trimming and J lost 6 bases, with 15 bases between them. CDR1 is MNHNS and CDR2 is SASEGT in the germline V gene. The CDR3 region has the DNA TGTGCCAGCAGTGAAGGACCGGGGGTAGATCATGGCTACACCTTC. Translated: CASSEGPGVDHGYTF.